This T cell receptor beta chain was retrieved from a study of post-analysis software for immune sequencing data. Whole-study results and caveats: Controls had lower frequencies than patients of four or five TRBV segments, which included TRBV5-6, TRBV5-1 and TRBV20-1.

TCR beta libraries were prepared from cDNA with unique molecular identifiers. TCRdb itself ran the PCR reads through MiXCR, one entry per CDR3 protein. The sample comprises a few hundred thousand distinct CDR3 sequences, around 40% of which are singletons, and roughly an eighth rests with the top ten. This clonotype has more than one count but fewer than ten. The antigen is unknown. V lost 0 bases and J 4 bases, leaving 9 bases between the germline ends. CDR1 and CDR2 from the germline V gene are LGHNA and YSLEER. The CDR3 spans 14 residues. The specimen sequenced was blood. The TCR comes from a girl under 18 with multiple sclerosis. V and J are TRBV4-3 and TRBJ1-2; no reliable D call. The CDR3 bases are TGCGCCAGCAGCCAAGAACGGGTTCGCTATGGCTACACCTTC. This sequence encodes CASSQERVRYGYTF.